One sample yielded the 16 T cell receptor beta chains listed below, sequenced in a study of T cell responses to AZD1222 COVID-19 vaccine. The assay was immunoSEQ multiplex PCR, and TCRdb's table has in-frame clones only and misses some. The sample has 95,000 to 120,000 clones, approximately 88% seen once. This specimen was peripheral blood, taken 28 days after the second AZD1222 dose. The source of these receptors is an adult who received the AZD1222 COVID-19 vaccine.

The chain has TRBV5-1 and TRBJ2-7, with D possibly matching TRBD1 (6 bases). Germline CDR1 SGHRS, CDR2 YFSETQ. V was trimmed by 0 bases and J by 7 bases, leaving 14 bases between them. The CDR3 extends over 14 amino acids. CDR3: CASSLGSPQGEQYF. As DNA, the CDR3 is TGCGCCAGCAGCTTGGGATCACCACAGGGAGAGCAGTACTTC.

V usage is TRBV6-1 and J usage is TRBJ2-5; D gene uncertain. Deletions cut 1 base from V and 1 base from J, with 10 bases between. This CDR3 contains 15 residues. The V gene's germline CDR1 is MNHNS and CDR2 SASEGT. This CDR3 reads CASSEVAQTQETQYF. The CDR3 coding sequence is TGTGCCAGCAGTGAAGTGGCTCAAACCCAAGAGACCCAGTACTTC.

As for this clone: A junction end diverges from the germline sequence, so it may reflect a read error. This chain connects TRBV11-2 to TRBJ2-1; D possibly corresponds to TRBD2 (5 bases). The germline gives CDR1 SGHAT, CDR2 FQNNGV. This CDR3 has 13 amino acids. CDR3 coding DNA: TGTGCCAGCAGCATAGACGGGAACAATGAGCAGTTCTTC. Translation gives CASSIDGNNEQFF.

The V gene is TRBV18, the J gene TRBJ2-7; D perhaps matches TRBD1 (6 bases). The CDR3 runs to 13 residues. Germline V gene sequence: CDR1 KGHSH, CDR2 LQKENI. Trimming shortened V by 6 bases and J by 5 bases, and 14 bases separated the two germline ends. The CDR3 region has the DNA TGTGCCAGCTCCTCGTACCCAGGGGACGAGCAGTACTTC. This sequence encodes CASSSYPGDEQYF.

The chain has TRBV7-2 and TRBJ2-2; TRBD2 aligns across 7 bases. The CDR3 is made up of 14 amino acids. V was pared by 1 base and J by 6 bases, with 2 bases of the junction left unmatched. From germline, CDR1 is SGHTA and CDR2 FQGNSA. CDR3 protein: CASSLGGRAGELFF. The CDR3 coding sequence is TGTGCCAGCAGCTTAGGAGGGAGGGCCGGGGAGCTGTTTTTT. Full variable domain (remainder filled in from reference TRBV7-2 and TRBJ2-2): GAGVSQSPSNKVTEKGKDVELRCDPISGHTALYWYRQSLGQGLEFLIYFQGNSAPDKSGLPSDRFSAERTGGSVSTLTIQRTQQEDSAVYLCASSLGGRAGELFFGEGSRLTVL.

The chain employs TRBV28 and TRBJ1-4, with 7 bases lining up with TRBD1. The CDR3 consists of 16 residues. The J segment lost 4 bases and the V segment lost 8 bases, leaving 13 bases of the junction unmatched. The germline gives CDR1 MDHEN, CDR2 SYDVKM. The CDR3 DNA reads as TGTGCCAGCCTACCACTCGGGACAGTCATTAATGAAAAACTGTTTTTT. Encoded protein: CASLPLGTVINEKLFF. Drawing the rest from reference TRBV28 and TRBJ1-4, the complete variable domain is DVKVTQSSRYLVKRTGEKVFLECVQDMDHENMFWYRQDPGLGLRLIYFSYDVKMKEKGDIPEGYSVSREKKERFSLILESASTNQTSMYLCASLPLGTVINEKLFFGSGTQLSVL.

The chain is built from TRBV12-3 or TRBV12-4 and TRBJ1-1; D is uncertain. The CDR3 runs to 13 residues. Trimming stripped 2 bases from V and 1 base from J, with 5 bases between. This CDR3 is CASSLRANTEAFF. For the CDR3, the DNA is TGTGCCAGCAGTTTAAGAGCGAACACTGAAGCTTTCTTT.

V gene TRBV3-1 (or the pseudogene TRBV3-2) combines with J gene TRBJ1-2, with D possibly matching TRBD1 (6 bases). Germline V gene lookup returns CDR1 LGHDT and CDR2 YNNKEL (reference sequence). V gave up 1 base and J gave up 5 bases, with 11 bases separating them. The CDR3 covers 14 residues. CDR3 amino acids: CASSQVGGWYGYTF. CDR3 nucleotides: TGTGCCAGCAGCCAAGTGGGGGGCTGGTATGGCTACACCTTC.

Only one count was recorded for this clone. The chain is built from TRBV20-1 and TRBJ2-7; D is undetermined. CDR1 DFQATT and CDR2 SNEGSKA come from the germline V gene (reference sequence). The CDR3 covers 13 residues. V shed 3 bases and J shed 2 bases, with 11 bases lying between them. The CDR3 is CSASSGRAYEQYF. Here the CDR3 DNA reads TGCAGTGCTAGTTCCGGCAGAGCCTACGAGCAGTACTTC.

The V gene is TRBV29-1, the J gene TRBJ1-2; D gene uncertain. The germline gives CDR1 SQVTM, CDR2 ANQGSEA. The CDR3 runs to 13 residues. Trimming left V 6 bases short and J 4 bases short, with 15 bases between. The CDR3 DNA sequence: TGCAGCGTCGCGGGGTCCGAGGGCTATGGCTACACCTTC. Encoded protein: CSVAGSEGYGYTF.

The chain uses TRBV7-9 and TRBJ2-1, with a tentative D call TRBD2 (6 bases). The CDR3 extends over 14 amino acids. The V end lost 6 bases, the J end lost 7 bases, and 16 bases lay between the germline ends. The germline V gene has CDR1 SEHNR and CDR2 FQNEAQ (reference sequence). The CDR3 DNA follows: TGTGCCAGCAGTCGTGTGGGTGGGGGGAATGAGCAGTTCTTC. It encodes CASSRVGGGNEQFF.

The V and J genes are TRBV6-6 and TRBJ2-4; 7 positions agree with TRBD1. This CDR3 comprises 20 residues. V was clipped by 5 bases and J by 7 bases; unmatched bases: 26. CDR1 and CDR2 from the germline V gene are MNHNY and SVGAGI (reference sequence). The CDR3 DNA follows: TGTGCCAGCAGTCCTCTCCTCGGACAGCCCCGCCAAACAGGGGTGAACATTCAGTACTTC. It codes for CASSPLLGQPRQTGVNIQYF.

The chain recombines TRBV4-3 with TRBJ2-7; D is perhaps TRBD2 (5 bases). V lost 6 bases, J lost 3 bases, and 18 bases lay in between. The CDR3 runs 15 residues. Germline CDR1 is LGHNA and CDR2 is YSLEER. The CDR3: CASRGPEHRDYEQYF. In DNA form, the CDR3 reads TGCGCCAGCAGAGGGCCGGAGCACCGGGACTACGAGCAGTACTTC.

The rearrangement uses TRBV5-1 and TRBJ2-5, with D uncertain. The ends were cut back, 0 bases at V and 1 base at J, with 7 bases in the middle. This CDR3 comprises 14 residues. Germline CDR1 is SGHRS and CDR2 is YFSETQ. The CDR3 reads CASSLGPIQETQYF. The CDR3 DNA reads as TGCGCCAGCAGCTTGGGACCTATCCAAGAGACCCAGTACTTC. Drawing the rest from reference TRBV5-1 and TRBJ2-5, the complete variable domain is KAGVTQTPRYLIKTRGQQVTLSCSPISGHRSVSWYQQTPGQGLQFLFEYFSETQRNKGNFPGRFSGRQFSNSRSEMNVSTLELGDSALYLCASSLGPIQETQYFGPGTRLLVL.

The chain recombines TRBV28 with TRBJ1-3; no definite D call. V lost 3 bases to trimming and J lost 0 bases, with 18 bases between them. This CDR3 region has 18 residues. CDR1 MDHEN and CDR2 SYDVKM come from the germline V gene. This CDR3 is CASSFTPDGPSSGNTIYF. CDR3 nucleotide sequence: TGTGCCAGCAGTTTCACCCCGGACGGTCCCTCCTCTGGAAACACCATATATTTT.

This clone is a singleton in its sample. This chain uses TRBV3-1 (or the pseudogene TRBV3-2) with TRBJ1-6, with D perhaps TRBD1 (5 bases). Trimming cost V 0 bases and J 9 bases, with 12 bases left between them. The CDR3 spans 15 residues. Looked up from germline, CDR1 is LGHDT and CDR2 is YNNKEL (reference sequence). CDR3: CASSQESGSSSPLHF. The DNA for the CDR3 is TGTGCCAGCAGCCAAGAGTCAGGGTCGTCTTCACCCCTCCACTTT.